This TCR beta chain was sequenced for a study of response to subunit inactivated influenza vaccine (dated by TCRdb to about 2018). About the full investigation: The study used deep quantitative T cell receptor repertoire profiling to track responses to a trivalent subunit inactivated influenza vaccine. Study-wide conclusions, independent of this receptor: It was suggested by the authors that each seasonal influenza vaccination may recruit only a limited number of new T cells.

The library was built by means of RT-PCR. Sequenced on an Illumina HiSeq 2500. TCRdb redid the processing of the public reads, applying fastp at Q25 and MiXCR, and retained in-frame beta chains. Rows are combined by CDR3 protein, so each entry shows the most common genes and DNA. Present in this sample are approximately 500,000 distinct CDR3 sequences, roughly 25% of which were seen just once. The ten largest clones represent 2.8% of the sample. V drops 0 bases and J drops 1 base, leaving 7 bases in between. Via the germline V gene (reference sequence), CDR1 is LNHNV and CDR2 YYDKDF. The CDR3 goes from the cysteine to the phenylalanine over 15 residues. Only the CDR3 DNA stays, 45 bases, in frame from base 1. As to this clonotype: Its antigen remains unidentified. Base qualities were left out, and no much larger clone turns up one base away.

These data were also filed under a second study, of T cells expressing NK-cell markers. That second publication adds: TCR beta cDNA libraries were made by 5'RACE template switching that added a universal primer site and unique molecular identifiers. In sorted CD3+CD56+NKG2C+, CD3+CD56+NKG2C- and CD3+CD56-NKG2C+ T-cell subsets from several donors, TCR beta-chain repertoires were profiled. Among the eight sequenced donors, seven were HCMV-seropositive and one was HCMV-seronegative. In several experiments an anti-gammadeltaTCR antibody was added to restrict sorting to alphabetaTCR-expressing T cells. For six donors, the dominant CD3+CD56+NKG2C+ clonotypes were among the top 10 CD8+ clonotypes and accounted for 1.0-7.0% of CD8+ T cells. Those dominant clonotypes were again the most abundant among CD3+CD56-NKG2C+ cells in a handful of donors, at roughly 28.3-65%. It remained unclear whether the expanded NKG2C-expressing T cell clones were specific for HCMV antigens. The eight sequenced donors were randomly selected healthy volunteers, three men and five women. To determine HCMV serostatus, a commercial ELISA kit was used to detect HCMV-specific IgG in serum. Peripheral blood mononuclear cells were isolated from blood by Ficoll density gradient centrifugation. Using Miltenyi isolation kits, CD4+ and CD8+ T cells were isolated from PBMC through magnetic immunoseparation. cDNA synthesis was primed from the TCR beta constant segment and was followed by two successive PCR amplification steps. The libraries were sequenced on Illumina HiSeq 2000/2500, MiSeq or NextSeq, producing 2 x 150 bp reads. MIGEC was used to demultiplex reads and group the reads by UMI, and MiTCR was used to assemble and quantify clonotypes. To remove erroneous sequences, TCR cDNA sequences were retained only when supported by two or more reads. Downstream repertoire analysis used the tcR package, and clonotypes were matched across fractions by CDR3 nucleotide sequence plus V segment. Antigen specificity was annotated against VDJdb with VDJmatch, allowing one amino acid substitution in CDR3.

The origin of this receptor is a man aged 45-65 years who received an inactivated influenza vaccine. Donor details come from another sample of the same person, matched by shared clones. The V and J segments used are TRBV15 and TRBJ2-1, with the D gene call left open. Sequencing used CD4+ T cells sorted from PBMCs, obtained 11 to 12 days after vaccination. The encoded CDR3 is CATSRERWSYNEQFF. The DNA is TGTGCCACCAGCAGAGAACGTTGGTCCTACAATGAGCAGTTCTTC.